The 31 T cell receptor beta chains reported below all come from one sample, sequenced in a study of identifying expanded T cells in peripheral blood. Generated by immunoSEQ multiplex PCR, the TCRdb table keeps only in-frame clones and is missing some. The sample records roughly 86,000 clones, around 83% being singletons. Specimen: blood. The receptors here all came from a person aged 18 to 70 in good health.

The chain uses TRBV7-2 and TRBJ1-5, with TRBD1 identical over 8 bases. Trimming at V came to 4 bases and at J to 4 bases, leaving 6 bases not matched to a gene. Germline V gene sequence: CDR1 SGHTA, CDR2 FQGNSA. The CDR3 spans 15 residues. In nucleotides, the CDR3 is TGTGCCAGCAGCTCACAGACAGGGGTGAATCAGCCCCAGCATTTT. This codes for CASSSQTGVNQPQHF.

This chain uses TRBV7-8 with TRBJ1-1; 10 bases fit TRBD1. The CDR3 consists of 15 residues. Losses at the gene ends were 5 bases for V and 5 bases for J; bases not matched to a gene: 8. Germline V gene lookup returns CDR1 SGHVS and CDR2 FQNEAQ. The CDR3 here is CASSAGDRGRTEAFF. CDR3 nucleotide sequence: TGTGCCAGCAGCGCAGGGGACAGGGGAAGAACTGAAGCTTTCTTT. Based on the CDR3 plus reference TRBV7-8 and TRBJ1-1, the full variable domain is GAGVSQSPRYKVAKRGQDVALRCDPISGHVSLFWYQQALGQGPEFLTYFQNEAQLDKSGLPSDRFFAERPEGSVSTLKIQRTQQEDSAVYLCASSAGDRGRTEAFFGQGTRLTVV.

The rearrangement joins TRBV19 to TRBJ1-1, with D possibly matching TRBD1 (6 bases). Trimming stripped 4 bases from V and 4 bases from J, with 25 bases between. Germline V gene sequence: CDR1 LNHDA, CDR2 SQIVND (reference sequence). The CDR3 spans 18 residues. The CDR3 nucleotides are TGTGCCAGTAGTACCCTATGGACAGCCGGACTTTTAAGCACTGAAGCTTTCTTT. Translation: CASSTLWTAGLLSTEAFF.

The chain recombines TRBV29-1 with TRBJ1-2; a weak D match, TRBD1 (5 bases). Trimming took off 2 bases at V and 7 bases at J, with 14 bases between the two ends. CDR1 and CDR2 from the germline V gene are SQVTM and ANQGSEA. The CDR3 loop spans 13 amino acids. This chain's CDR3 is CSVENVVGLGYTF. CDR3 DNA: TGCAGCGTTGAAAACGTGGTGGGGCTTGGCTACACCTTC.

The J gene is TRBJ1-2, the V gene TRBV28; 7 bases align to TRBD1. CDR1 and CDR2 (germline): MDHEN, SYDVKM. CDR3 length: 13 amino acids. Trimming took 6 bases from V and 6 from J; bases not matched to a gene: 7. CDR3 protein: CASSLDRVDGYTF. The CDR3 nucleotides read TGTGCCAGCAGCCTTGACAGGGTTGATGGCTACACCTTC.

The chain has TRBV29-1 and TRBJ1-2; D gene uncertain. There are 12 residues in the CDR3. Germline lookup yields CDR1 SQVTM and CDR2 ANQGSEA. V shed 4 bases and J shed 8 bases, with 14 bases lying between them. The CDR3 here is CSVGVIGLGYTF. The CDR3 nucleotides are TGCAGCGTTGGGGTTATAGGCTTGGGCTACACCTTC.

In regard to this clone: A read error may account for a junction end that differs from germline. The chain has TRBV5-5 and TRBJ1-6; the D gene is possibly TRBD1 (6 bases). This CDR3 contains 18 residues. The germline V gene encodes CDR1 SGHKS and CDR2 YYEKEE (reference sequence). CDR3 residues: CASSQAVRGASYNSPLHF. In nucleotides, the CDR3 is TGCGCCAGCAGCCAAGCCGTTCGGGGGGCCTCCTATAATTCACCCCTCCACTTT.

The rearrangement joins TRBV15 to TRBJ2-5, with D unclear. CDR1 is LNHNV, CDR2 YYDKDF, per germline (reference sequence). The CDR3 is 13 amino acids. The V end was cut by 1 base, the J end by 5 bases, with 8 bases between. The CDR3 loop is CATSRVFLETQYF. CDR3 in DNA: TGTGCCACCAGCAGAGTATTTCTGGAGACCCAGTACTTC.

The rearrangement links TRBV27 to TRBJ2-1, with TRBD1 as a possible D gene (6 bases). Germline-derived CDR1 and CDR2 are MNHEY and SMNVEV (reference sequence). This CDR3 comprises 12 residues. V was pared by 7 bases and J by 5 bases, with 9 bases between. The CDR3 here is CASTDRHNEQFF. DNA of the CDR3: TGTGCCAGCACCGACAGGCACAATGAGCAGTTCTTC.

The chain employs TRBV12-5 and TRBJ1-5; unclear D gene. Germline V gene sequence: CDR1 LGHNT, CDR2 FRNRAP. The V end was cut by 2 bases, the J end by 5 bases, with 19 bases between. The CDR3 covers 17 residues. CDR3 sequence reads: CASGLYSTYRGHQPQHF. The CDR3, as DNA: TGTGCTAGTGGTTTGTATTCTACGTATCGGGGTCATCAGCCCCAGCATTTT.

This clone was seen only once. The chain has TRBV19 and TRBJ2-7, with 7 bases matching TRBD1. CDR1 and CDR2 from the germline V gene are LNHDA and SQIVND (reference sequence). The CDR3 loop spans 12 amino acids. After removal of 8 bases from V and 5 bases from J, the junction contained 6 bases not matched to a gene. In DNA form, the CDR3 reads TGTGCCAGTGGTACAGGGGAAAACGAGCAGTACTTC. This sequence encodes CASGTGENEQYF.

This chain uses TRBV14 with TRBJ2-1; weak D call: TRBD2 (5 bases). CDR1 SGHDN and CDR2 FVKESK come from the germline V gene. The CDR3 loop spans 17 amino acids. Trimming took off 0 bases at V and 7 bases at J, with 19 bases between the two ends. The DNA of the CDR3 is TGTGCCAGCAGCCAAGATCGCGGGCTGGTAGGATTGAATGAGCAGTTCTTC. Amino acid sequence: CASSQDRGLVGLNEQFF.

CDR3 amino acids: CASSRDREETQYF. In DNA, the CDR3 is TGTGCCAGCAGCCGGGACAGGGAAGAGACCCAGTACTTC. The chain recombines TRBV7-2 with TRBJ2-5; the match to TRBD1 covers 9 bases. This CDR3 spans 13 amino acids. The trim removed 5 bases at V and 3 bases at J, leaving 1 base unmatched. Germline loops: CDR1 SGHTA, CDR2 FQGNSA. Looking up the rest from reference TRBV7-2 and TRBJ2-5 gives the full variable domain: GAGVSQSPSNKVTEKGKDVELRCDPISGHTALYWYRQSLGQGLEFLIYFQGNSAPDKSGLPSDRFSAERTGGSVSTLTIQRTQQEDSAVYLCASSRDREETQYFGPGTRLLVL.

This sequence joins TRBV7-2 and TRBJ1-1, with a possible D match to TRBD1 (5 bases). The CDR3 is 18 residues long. The V gene lost 2 bases and the J gene lost 5 bases, with 24 bases spanning the gap. In germline, CDR1 is SGHTA, CDR2 FQGNSA. CDR3 coding DNA: TGTGCCAGCAGCTTAAGGGGCTTGCGAGGGGCGAAGGATACTGAAGCTTTCTTT. Protein: CASSLRGLRGAKDTEAFF.

The chain is built from TRBV4-3 and TRBJ2-3; no clear D gene. The CDR3 extends over 14 amino acids. CDR1 and CDR2 from the germline V gene are LGHNA and YSLEER. The germline V and J ends were trimmed by 4 bases and 3 bases, with 11 bases remaining between them. In DNA form, the CDR3 reads TGCGCCAGCAGCCGCTTCATAGCTACAGATACGCAGTATTTT. Translated: CASSRFIATDTQYF.

V and J are TRBV2 and TRBJ2-1, with D unclear. V was clipped by 2 bases and J by 15 bases, with 8 bases between them. The length of the CDR3 is 10 residues. Germline V CDR1 and CDR2: SNHLY, FYNNEI. For the CDR3, the DNA is TGTGCCAGCAGTGAATGGATACCGTTCTTC. It codes for CASSEWIPFF.

J is TRBJ1-2 and V is TRBV16; tentative D call: TRBD1 (5 bases). The germline V gene has CDR1 KGHSY and CDR2 FQNENV. The CDR3 runs to 13 residues. Trimming removed 4 bases from V and 6 bases from J, with 12 bases in between. CDR3 bases: TGTGCCAGCAGCCTCGGGACGGTGAATGGCTACACCTTC. Encoded protein: CASSLGTVNGYTF.

This chain connects TRBV19 to TRBJ2-6; D ambiguous. V lost 5 bases to trimming and J lost 4 bases, with 9 bases between them. The CDR3 has 14 amino acids. Germline V gene lookup returns CDR1 LNHDA and CDR2 SQIVND (reference sequence). As DNA, the CDR3 is TGTGCCAGTAGTCCTACCGGGGGGGCCAACGTCCTGACTTTC. It is translated as CASSPTGGANVLTF.

The chain recombines TRBV6-1 with TRBJ2-7; 8 nucleotides match TRBD1. J gave up 4 bases and V 6 bases, and 11 bases lay outside the gene matches. The CDR3 is 15 residues long. Germline CDR1 is MNHNS and CDR2 is SASEGT. DNA for the CDR3: TGTGCCAGCAGGGAAACCGGGACAGGATTTTACGAGCAGTACTTC. Its translation: CASRETGTGFYEQYF.

V and J are TRBV2 and TRBJ1-2; no firm D call. CDR3 size: 14 residues. Germline V gene data show CDR1 as SNHLY and CDR2 as FYNNEI. Deletions cut 4 bases from V and 6 bases from J, with 15 bases between. Written as DNA, the CDR3 is TGTGCCAGCAGTGGGCCCCCCGGTGGAGATGGCTACACCTTC. Translating it yields CASSGPPGGDGYTF.

The chain joins TRBV6-1 to TRBJ1-6; D call uncertain. Trimming stripped 2 bases from V and 8 bases from J, with 10 bases between. This CDR3 contains 14 residues. Germline V gives CDR1 MNHNS, CDR2 SASEGT. CDR3 DNA: TGTGCCAGCAGTGAACGACCCTTATATTCACCCCTCCACTTT. Its translation is CASSERPLYSPLHF.

The chain joins TRBV11-2 to TRBJ2-7, with D uncertain. Germline CDR1 and CDR2: SGHAT and FQNNGV. The V end was cut by 2 bases, the J end by 3 bases, with 8 bases between. The CDR3 extends over 13 amino acids. This CDR3 is CASSLQLFYEQYF. The CDR3, as DNA: TGTGCCAGCAGCTTACAGCTTTTCTACGAGCAGTACTTC.

This clone was detected once. The chain uses TRBV7-8 and TRBJ2-6; no clear D. Germline values: CDR1 SGHVS, CDR2 FQNEAQ. This CDR3 contains 15 residues. The V and J ends lost 3 bases and 1 base respectively, with 7 bases between them. DNA for the CDR3: TGTGCCAGCAGCTTCCGGCATTCTGGGGCCAACGTCCTGACTTTC. It yields the protein CASSFRHSGANVLTF.

This chain uses TRBV7-9 with TRBJ1-4; D gene ambiguous. CDR1 is SEHNR and CDR2 is FQNEAQ in the germline V gene (reference sequence). The CDR3 extends over 14 amino acids. The V gene lost 5 bases and the J gene lost 8 bases, with 15 bases spanning the gap. The CDR3 loop is CASSPPPQWEKLFF. Written as DNA, the CDR3 is TGTGCCAGCAGCCCACCCCCCCAGTGGGAAAAACTGTTTTTT.

This chain connects TRBV7-2 to TRBJ2-1, with D unresolved. V was cut by 5 bases and J by 7 bases, with 9 bases left in between. The germline CDR1 and CDR2 sequences are SGHTA and FQGNSA. The length of the CDR3 is 12 residues. In DNA form, the CDR3 reads TGTGCCAGCAGCCCAGGTCGGAATGAGCAGTTCTTC. This gives the protein CASSPGRNEQFF.

V usage is TRBV11-2 and J usage is TRBJ1-1; no firm D call. This CDR3 is 15 amino acids long. Germline V gene sequence: CDR1 SGHAT, CDR2 FQNNGV. Trimming cost V 5 bases and J 4 bases, with 17 bases left between them. The CDR3 sequence is CASSPGGSIGTEAFF. In DNA form, the CDR3 reads TGTGCCAGCAGCCCAGGTGGGAGTATTGGCACTGAAGCTTTCTTT.

This sequence joins TRBV9 and TRBJ1-6; a possible D gene is TRBD1 (5 bases). Deletions cut 4 bases from V and 0 bases from J, with 14 bases between. Germline V gene sequence: CDR1 SGDLS, CDR2 YYNGEE. CDR3 length equals 17 residues. The CDR3 sequence is CASSPKPGSSYNSPLHF. In nucleotides, the CDR3 is TGTGCCAGCAGCCCGAAACCAGGGAGCTCCTATAATTCACCCCTCCACTTT.

The rearrangement uses TRBV6-5 and TRBJ2-7, with TRBD2 as a possible D gene (6 bases). V lost 2 bases and J 0 bases, leaving 8 bases between the germline ends. The CDR3 totals 14 residues. Germline-derived CDR1 and CDR2 are MNHEY and SVGAGI. DNA for the CDR3: TGTGCCAGCAGTTACGACGGGAGCTCCTACGAGCAGTACTTC. The encoded protein is CASSYDGSSYEQYF.

The V and J genes are TRBV6-6 and TRBJ1-1; maybe TRBD1 (5 bases). From germline, CDR1 is MNHNY and CDR2 SVGAGI (reference sequence). Trimming left V 2 bases short and J 8 bases short, with 12 bases between. The CDR3 sequence is 13 residues long. DNA for the CDR3: TGTGCCAGCAGTTACCAGGGACGGGGAGAAGCTTTCTTT. Translation: CASSYQGRGEAFF.

The DNA of the CDR3 is TGTGCCATTGGTGTACAGGACACTGAAGCTTTCTTT. Its protein product is CAIGVQDTEAFF. V and J are TRBV10-3 and TRBJ1-1; weak D call: TRBD1 (5 bases). Germline CDR1 and CDR2: ENHRY and SYGVKD. Trimming pared 9 bases from V and 3 bases from J, leaving 11 bases between. The CDR3 has 12 residues.

A few counts support this clone. V gene TRBV11-3 combines with J gene TRBJ2-1, with unresolved D. V dropped 6 bases and J dropped 7 bases, with 16 bases sitting between them. The CDR3 runs 14 residues. Looked up from germline, CDR1 is SGHNT and CDR2 is YENEEA. CDR3 loop: CASSSGRLMNEQFF. The CDR3 DNA follows: TGTGCCAGCAGTTCTGGCCGGCTTATGAATGAGCAGTTCTTC. Using reference TRBV11-3 and TRBJ2-1 for the parts outside the CDR3, the full variable domain is EAGVVQSPRYKIIEKKQPVAFWCNPISGHNTLYWYLQNLGQGPELLIRYENEEAVDDSQLPKDRFSAERLKGVDSTLKIQPAELGDSAVYLCASSSGRLMNEQFFGPGTRLTVL.